Listed here is a single TCR beta chain. The target antigen is unknown. These data come from a study of cytomegalovirus exposure and HLA in healthy donors. The study's findings and limits: According to a subsequent analysis, TCR clusters from the first cohort were inclined to appear together in the roughly 120 validation repertoires. TCR sequences were mostly rare, though some public TCRs occurred in many donors.

Using immunoSEQ multiplex PCR, the repertoire was profiled, and TCRdb retains in-frame clones only, with some absent. The sample lists 50,000 to 65,000 clones; approximately 89% were seen once. Sequencing input: PBMCs. The clonotype originates from a woman between 18 and 30 years old in good health and CMV-seropositive.

The CDR3 here is CASSFYSGGEAEQFF. CDR3 nucleotides: TGCGCCAGCAGCTTCTATAGCGGGGGGGAAGCTGAGCAGTTCTTC. The gene calls are TRBV5-1 and TRBJ2-1, with TRBD2 identical over 11 bases. CDR1 is SGHRS, CDR2 YFSETQ, per germline. J gave up 9 bases and V 2 bases, and 7 bases lay outside the gene matches. The CDR3 covers 15 residues.